A single sample gave rise to the 28 T cell receptor beta chains below, sequenced in a study of T cells expressing NK-cell markers (dated by TCRdb to 2020 to 2022). The library relied on 5' RACE. The sequencer was an Illumina HiSeq 2000. After the reads were reprocessed by TCRdb, one entry was made per CDR3 protein sequence, with no DNA. This sample's clone table shows fewer than 300,000 distinct CDR3 sequences. The top ten constitute more than 3.5% of the sample. The sample consisted of blood T cells: a sorted CD56 or NKG2C T cell subset, CD4+ or CD8+ T cells, or bulk PBMC T cells (not recorded which). The receptors here all came from a woman between 18 and 70 years old in good health.

The gene calls are TRBV20-1 and TRBJ1-5; TCRdb's D gene call, TRBD1, goes unchecked for lack of DNA. CDR1 and CDR2 (germline): DFQATT, SNEGSKA (reference sequence). The CDR3 extends over 14 amino acids. The CDR3 here is CSAGPTGGNQPQHF.

This sequence joins TRBV7-6 and TRBJ2-1; TCRdb's D gene call, TRBD2, goes unchecked for lack of DNA. Germline values: CDR1 SGHVS, CDR2 FNYEAQ. CDR3 length: 16 residues. This CDR3 reads CASTQWGLAGDNEQFF.

The chain couples TRBV19 to TRBJ2-1; TCRdb reports TRBD1, a call that lacks DNA to check it against. The CDR3 consists of 15 residues. CDR1 is LNHDA, CDR2 SQIVND, per germline (reference sequence). The CDR3 sequence: CASSIRDRGFNEQFF.

The gene calls are TRBV24-1 and TRBJ2-7; TCRdb returns TRBD1, unconfirmable since there is no DNA. The CDR3 runs to 14 residues. Germline-derived CDR1 and CDR2 are KGHDR and SFDVKD. CDR3 sequence reads: CATSPSGAGNEQYF.

The chain links TRBV24-1 to TRBJ2-3; checking the TCRdb D call of TRBD1 is not possible without DNA. The CDR3 totals 13 residues. In germline, CDR1 is KGHDR, CDR2 SFDVKD. The CDR3 protein is CATSGDSTDTQYF.

The J gene is TRBJ2-4, the V gene TRBV29-1; TCRdb proposes TRBD1, but this gene call is untestable without DNA. The CDR3 extends over 13 amino acids. From germline, CDR1 is SQVTM and CDR2 ANQGSEA. This chain's CDR3 is CSVAGQAGNIQYF. Full variable domain (remainder filled in from reference TRBV29-1 and TRBJ2-4): SAVISQKPSRDICQRGTSLTIQCQVDSQVTMMFWYRQQPGQSLTLIATANQGSEATYESGFVIDKFPISRPNLTFSTLTVSNMSPEDSSIYLCSVAGQAGNIQYFGAGTRLSVL.

The chain is built from TRBV6-1 and TRBJ2-7; the D gene TCRdb calls, TRBD1, cannot be checked with no DNA. The CDR3 runs 17 residues. Germline CDR1 and CDR2: MNHNS and SASEGT. The CDR3 here is CASRKTDRVGTGYEQYF.

The chain has TRBV20-1 and TRBJ1-3; the TCRdb D gene call, TRBD1, has no DNA to confirm it. This CDR3 has 16 residues. CDR1 and CDR2 from the germline V gene are DFQATT and SNEGSKA (reference sequence). CDR3 residues: CSAGPVDGLSGNTIYF.

CDR3 amino acids: CSALNRQGVVTEAFF. The V call is TRBV20-1, the J call TRBJ1-1; TCRdb's D gene call, TRBD1, goes unchecked for lack of DNA. This CDR3 is 15 amino acids long. Germline CDR1 is DFQATT and CDR2 is SNEGSKA (reference sequence).

The CDR3 here is CASSLGSNDGTDTQYF. This sequence joins TRBV5-1 and TRBJ2-3. There are 16 residues in the CDR3. Germline CDR1 and CDR2: SGHRS and YFSETQ.

The J gene is TRBJ2-1, the V gene TRBV7-2; TCRdb proposes TRBD1, but this gene call is untestable without DNA. This CDR3 is 14 amino acids long. Germline CDR1 is SGHTA and CDR2 is FQGNSA. The chain's CDR3 is CASSLRQGLNEQFF.

This sequence joins TRBV9 and TRBJ1-4. The CDR3 is 15 residues long. Looked up from germline, CDR1 is SGDLS and CDR2 is YYNGEE. CDR3 in amino acids: CASSVGGRTNEKLFF.

The rearrangement links TRBV30 to TRBJ2-5. The CDR3 runs to 12 residues. Germline loops: CDR1 GTSNPN, CDR2 SVGIG (reference sequence). The CDR3 is CAWSLYAETQYF.

The CDR3 protein is CASSIQGASLINNEQFF. The chain links TRBV19 to TRBJ2-1; without DNA, the TCRdb call of TRBD1 cannot be checked. In germline, CDR1 is LNHDA, CDR2 SQIVND (reference sequence). CDR3 length: 17 residues.

The chain recombines TRBV20-1 with TRBJ2-7; TCRdb gives TRBD1 as the D gene, but with no DNA this cannot be confirmed. The CDR3 is made up of 15 amino acids. Germline loops: CDR1 DFQATT, CDR2 SNEGSKA (reference sequence). CDR3 sequence reads: CSARRQDRGGNEQYF.

V gene TRBV6-1 combines with J gene TRBJ1-5; the D gene TCRdb calls, TRBD1, cannot be checked with no DNA. Germline V lookup: CDR1 MNHNS, CDR2 SASEGT. The CDR3 has 15 amino acids. The CDR3 region is CASSGTGGAGQPQHF.

This chain's CDR3 is CASSPGLAGAGDTQYF. The chain is built from TRBV7-8 and TRBJ2-3; TCRdb's D call, TRBD2, is unchecked because there is no DNA. The CDR3 has 16 amino acids. Germline V gene lookup returns CDR1 SGHVS and CDR2 FQNEAQ.

The chain carries TRBV25-1 and TRBJ1-1; TCRdb designates TRBD1, a call that cannot be tested without DNA. This CDR3 spans 16 amino acids. Per germline, CDR1 MGHDK and CDR2 SYGVNS. CDR3 sequence: CASSLSSSGRGSEAFF. The full variable domain, its missing parts supplied by reference TRBV25-1 and TRBJ1-1, is EADIYQTPRYLVIGTGKKITLECSQTMGHDKMYWYQQDPGMELHLIHYSYGVNSTEKGDLSSESTVSRIRTEHFPLTLESARPSHTSQYLCASSLSSSGRGSEAFFGQGTRLTVV.

The rearrangement joins TRBV6-2 or TRBV6-3 to TRBJ2-1; TCRdb's assignment of TRBD2 cannot be checked, as there is no DNA. The CDR3 runs 13 residues. Germline loops: CDR1 MNHEY, CDR2 SVGEGT. CDR3 residues: CASKKTGLYEQFF.

The V and J genes are TRBV5-1 and TRBJ2-5; absent DNA, TCRdb's TRBD2 call cannot be checked. The CDR3 contains 14 residues. Germline CDR1 is SGHRS and CDR2 is YFSETQ. Here the CDR3 reads CASSPGLASETQYF.

J is TRBJ2-6 and V is TRBV6-1; TCRdb proposes TRBD1, but this gene call is untestable without DNA. The CDR3 has 15 amino acids. Germline V gene lookup returns CDR1 MNHNS and CDR2 SASEGT. CDR3 in amino acids: CASSEDRTGANVLTF.

This sequence joins TRBV15 and TRBJ2-7; TCRdb returns TRBD1, unconfirmable since there is no DNA. The CDR3 runs to 16 residues. Per the germline V gene, CDR1 is LNHNV and CDR2 is YYDKDF (reference sequence). CDR3 residues: CATSSLGRVDSYEQYF.

The J gene is TRBJ2-4, the V gene TRBV29-1; the D call of TRBD1 rests on TCRdb alone, since no DNA is present to check it. This CDR3 comprises 14 residues. The germline V gene encodes CDR1 SQVTM and CDR2 ANQGSEA. The CDR3 spells CSVLGQGALNIQYF.

The chain is built from TRBV7-2 and TRBJ2-2. The germline V gene encodes CDR1 SGHTA and CDR2 FQGNSA. This CDR3 comprises 14 residues. The CDR3 here is CASRGRINTGELFF.

The CDR3 sequence is CASSPDRGGSPLHF. V gene TRBV18 combines with J gene TRBJ1-6; without DNA, the TCRdb call of TRBD1 cannot be checked. Looked up from germline, CDR1 is KGHSH and CDR2 is LQKENI. The CDR3 is made up of 14 amino acids.

V usage is TRBV5-1 and J usage is TRBJ2-3. Germline CDR1 is SGHRS and CDR2 is YFSETQ. This CDR3 is 12 amino acids long. The CDR3 here is CATTESRDTQYF.

The rearrangement joins TRBV7-2 to TRBJ1-2; TCRdb selects TRBD1, and the lack of DNA leaves this call unchecked. The CDR3 covers 16 residues. Per germline, CDR1 SGHTA and CDR2 FQGNSA. CDR3 amino acids: CASSSDPDRINYGYTF. Full variable domain (remainder filled in from reference TRBV7-2 and TRBJ1-2): GAGVSQSPSNKVTEKGKDVELRCDPISGHTALYWYRQSLGQGLEFLIYFQGNSAPDKSGLPSDRFSAERTGGSVSTLTIQRTQQEDSAVYLCASSSDPDRINYGYTFGSGTRLTVV.

This chain connects TRBV20-1 to TRBJ2-5; TCRdb picks TRBD2, but there is no DNA to check that call. The CDR3 runs 17 residues. In germline, CDR1 is DFQATT, CDR2 SNEGSKA (reference sequence). The CDR3 protein is CSAPGTSGRWFQETQYF.